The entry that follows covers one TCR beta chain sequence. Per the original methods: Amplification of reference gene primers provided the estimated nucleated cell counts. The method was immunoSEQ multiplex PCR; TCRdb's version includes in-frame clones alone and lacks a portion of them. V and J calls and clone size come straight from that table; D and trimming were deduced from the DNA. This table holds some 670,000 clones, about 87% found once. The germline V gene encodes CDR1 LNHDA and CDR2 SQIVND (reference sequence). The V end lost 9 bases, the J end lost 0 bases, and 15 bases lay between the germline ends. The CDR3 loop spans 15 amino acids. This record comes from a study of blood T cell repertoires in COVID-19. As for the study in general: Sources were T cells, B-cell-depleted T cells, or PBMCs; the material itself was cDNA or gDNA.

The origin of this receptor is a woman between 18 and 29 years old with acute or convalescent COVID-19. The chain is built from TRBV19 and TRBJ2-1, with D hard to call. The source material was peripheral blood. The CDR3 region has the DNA TGTGCCAGCAGCCTCGACAAAAGCTCCTACAATGAGCAGTTCTTC. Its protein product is CASSLDKSSYNEQFF.